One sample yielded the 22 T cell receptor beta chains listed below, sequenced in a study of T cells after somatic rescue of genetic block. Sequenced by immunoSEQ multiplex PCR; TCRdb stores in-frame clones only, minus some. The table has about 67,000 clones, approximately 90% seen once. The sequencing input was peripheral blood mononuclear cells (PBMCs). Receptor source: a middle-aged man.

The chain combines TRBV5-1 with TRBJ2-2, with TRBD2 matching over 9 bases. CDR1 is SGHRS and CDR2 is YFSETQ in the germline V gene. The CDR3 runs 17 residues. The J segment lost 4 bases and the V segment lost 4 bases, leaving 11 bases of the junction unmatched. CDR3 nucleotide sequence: TGCGCCAGCAGCCCGAGGGCTAGCGGGATGGGCACCGGGGAGCTGTTTTTT. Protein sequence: CASSPRASGMGTGELFF.

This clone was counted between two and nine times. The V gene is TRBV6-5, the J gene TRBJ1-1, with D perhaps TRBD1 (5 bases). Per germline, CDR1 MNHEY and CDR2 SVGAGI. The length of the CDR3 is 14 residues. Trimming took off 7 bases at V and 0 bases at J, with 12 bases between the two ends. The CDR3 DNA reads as TGTGCCAGCACCTCGACAGTCATGAACACTGAAGCTTTCTTT. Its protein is CASTSTVMNTEAFF.

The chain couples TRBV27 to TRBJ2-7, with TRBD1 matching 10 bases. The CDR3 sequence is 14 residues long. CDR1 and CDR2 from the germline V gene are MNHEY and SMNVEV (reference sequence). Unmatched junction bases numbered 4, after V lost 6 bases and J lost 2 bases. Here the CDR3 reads CASRPGQGAYEQYF. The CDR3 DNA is TGTGCCAGCAGACCCGGACAGGGGGCCTACGAGCAGTACTTC.

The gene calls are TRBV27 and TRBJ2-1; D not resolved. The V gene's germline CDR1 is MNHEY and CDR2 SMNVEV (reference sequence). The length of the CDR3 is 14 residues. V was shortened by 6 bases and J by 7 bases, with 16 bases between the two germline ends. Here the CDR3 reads CASSPGAGWNEQFF. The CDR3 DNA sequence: TGTGCCAGCAGCCCCGGAGCCGGATGGAATGAGCAGTTCTTC.

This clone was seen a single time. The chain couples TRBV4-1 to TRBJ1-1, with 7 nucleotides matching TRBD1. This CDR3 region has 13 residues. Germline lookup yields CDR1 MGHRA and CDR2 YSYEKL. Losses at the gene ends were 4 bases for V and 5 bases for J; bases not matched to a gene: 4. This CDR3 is CASSRDRGTEAFF. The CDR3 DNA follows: TGCGCCAGCAGCCGGGACAGAGGAACTGAAGCTTTCTTT.

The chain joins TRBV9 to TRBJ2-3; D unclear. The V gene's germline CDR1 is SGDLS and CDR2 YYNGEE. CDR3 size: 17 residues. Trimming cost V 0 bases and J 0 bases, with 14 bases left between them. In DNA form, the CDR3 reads TGTGCCAGCAGCGTAGACGCATTCTTACATAGCACAGATACGCAGTATTTT. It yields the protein CASSVDAFLHSTDTQYF. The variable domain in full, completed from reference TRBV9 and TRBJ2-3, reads DSGVTQTPKHLITATGQRVTLRCSPRSGDLSVYWYQQSLDQGLQFLIQYYNGEERAKGNILERFSAQQFPDLHSELNLSSLELGDSALYFCASSVDAFLHSTDTQYFGPGTRLTVL.

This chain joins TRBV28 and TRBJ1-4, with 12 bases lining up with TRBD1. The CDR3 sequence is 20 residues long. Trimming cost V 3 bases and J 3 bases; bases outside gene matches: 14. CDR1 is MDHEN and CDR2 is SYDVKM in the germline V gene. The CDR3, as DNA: TGTGCCAGCAGTTTTCCCTCACCGGGACAGGGGGCGCCGGCTAATGAAAAACTGTTTTTT. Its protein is CASSFPSPGQGAPANEKLFF.

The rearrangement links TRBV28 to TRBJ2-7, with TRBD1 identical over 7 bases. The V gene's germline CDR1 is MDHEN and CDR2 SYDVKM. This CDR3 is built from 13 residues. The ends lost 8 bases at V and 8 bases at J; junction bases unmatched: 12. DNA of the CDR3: TGTGCCAGCGGACCGGGACAGTCTAGGCAGCAGTACTTC. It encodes CASGPGQSRQQYF.

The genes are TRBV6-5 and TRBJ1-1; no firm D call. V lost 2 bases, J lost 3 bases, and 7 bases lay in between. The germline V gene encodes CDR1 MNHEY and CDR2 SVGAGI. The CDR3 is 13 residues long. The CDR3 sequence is CASSYAIYTEAFF. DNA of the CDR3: TGTGCCAGCAGTTACGCAATATACACTGAAGCTTTCTTT.

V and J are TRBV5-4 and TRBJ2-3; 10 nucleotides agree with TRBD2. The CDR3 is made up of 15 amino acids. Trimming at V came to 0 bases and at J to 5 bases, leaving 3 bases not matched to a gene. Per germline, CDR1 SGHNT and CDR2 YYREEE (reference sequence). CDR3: CASSLVPSGRDTQYF. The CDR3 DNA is TGTGCCAGCAGCTTGGTTCCTAGCGGGAGAGATACGCAGTATTTT.

The CDR3 spells CASSAPLRAPYEQYF. DNA of the CDR3: TGTGCCAGCAGTGCCCCCTTGCGGGCCCCCTACGAGCAGTACTTC. The rearrangement links TRBV7-9 to TRBJ2-7, with TRBD2 as a possible D gene (5 bases). This CDR3 is 15 amino acids long. V dropped 6 bases and J dropped 2 bases, with 17 bases sitting between them. CDR1 SEHNR and CDR2 FQNEAQ come from the germline V gene (reference sequence).

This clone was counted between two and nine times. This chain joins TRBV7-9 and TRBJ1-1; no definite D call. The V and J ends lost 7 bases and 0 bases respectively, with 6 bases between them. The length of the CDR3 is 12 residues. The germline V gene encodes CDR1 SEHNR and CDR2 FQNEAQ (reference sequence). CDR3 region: CASTRVNTEAFF. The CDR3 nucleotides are TGTGCCAGCACGAGGGTGAACACTGAAGCTTTCTTT. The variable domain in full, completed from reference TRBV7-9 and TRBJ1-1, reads DTGVSQNPRHKITKRGQNVTFRCDPISEHNRLYWYRQTLGQGPEFLTYFQNEAQLEKSRLLSDRFSAERPKGSFSTLEIQRTEQGDSAMYLCASTRVNTEAFFGQGTRLTVV.

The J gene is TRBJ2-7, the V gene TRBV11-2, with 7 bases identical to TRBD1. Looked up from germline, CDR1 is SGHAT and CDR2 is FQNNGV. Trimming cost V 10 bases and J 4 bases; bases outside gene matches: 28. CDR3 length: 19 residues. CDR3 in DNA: TGTGCCAACACCAATTGGGGACAGATAATTGGGCCTCTCGCGTACGAGCAGTACTTC. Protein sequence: CANTNWGQIIGPLAYEQYF.

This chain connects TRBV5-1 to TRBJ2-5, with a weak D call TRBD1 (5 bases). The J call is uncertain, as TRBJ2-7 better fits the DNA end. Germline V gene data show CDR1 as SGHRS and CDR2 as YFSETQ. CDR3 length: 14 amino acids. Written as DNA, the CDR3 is TGCGCCAGCAGCTTGGGGACACTCCAAGACGAGCAGTACTTC. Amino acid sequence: CASSLGTLQDEQYF.

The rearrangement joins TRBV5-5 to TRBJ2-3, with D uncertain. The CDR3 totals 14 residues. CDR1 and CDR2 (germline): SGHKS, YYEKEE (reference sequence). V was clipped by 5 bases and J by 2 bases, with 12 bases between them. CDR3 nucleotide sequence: TGTGCCAGCAGTCCGAGGATTGCCACAGATACGCAGTATTTT. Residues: CASSPRIATDTQYF.

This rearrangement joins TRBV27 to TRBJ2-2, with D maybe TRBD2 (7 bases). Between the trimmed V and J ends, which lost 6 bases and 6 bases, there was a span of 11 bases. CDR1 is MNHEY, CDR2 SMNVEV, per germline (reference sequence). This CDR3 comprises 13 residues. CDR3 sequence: CASRGGPAGELFF. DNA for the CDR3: TGTGCCAGCAGGGGGGGGCCCGCCGGGGAGCTGTTTTTT.

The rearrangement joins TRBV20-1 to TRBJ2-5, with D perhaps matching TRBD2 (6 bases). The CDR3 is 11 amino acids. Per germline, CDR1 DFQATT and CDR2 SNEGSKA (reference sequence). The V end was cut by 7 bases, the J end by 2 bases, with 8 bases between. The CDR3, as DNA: TGCAGTGTGGCGGGGCAAGAGACCCAGTACTTC. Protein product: CSVAGQETQYF.

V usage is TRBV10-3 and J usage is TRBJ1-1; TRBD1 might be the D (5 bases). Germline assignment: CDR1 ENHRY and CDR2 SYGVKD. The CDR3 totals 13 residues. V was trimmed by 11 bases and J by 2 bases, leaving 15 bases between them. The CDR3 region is CASLGQVNTEAFF. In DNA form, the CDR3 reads TGTGCCTCTTTAGGACAAGTAAACACTGAAGCTTTCTTT.

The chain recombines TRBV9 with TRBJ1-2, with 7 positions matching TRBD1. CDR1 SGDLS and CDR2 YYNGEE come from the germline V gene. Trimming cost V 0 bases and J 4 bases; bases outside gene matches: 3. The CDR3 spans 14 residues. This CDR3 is CASSVVTGVYGYTF. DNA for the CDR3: TGTGCCAGCAGCGTAGTTACAGGGGTCTATGGCTACACCTTC.

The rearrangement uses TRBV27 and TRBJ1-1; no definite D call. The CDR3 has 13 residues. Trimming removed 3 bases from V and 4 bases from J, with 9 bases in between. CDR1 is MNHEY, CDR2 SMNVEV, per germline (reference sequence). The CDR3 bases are TGTGCCAGCAGTTTTCGGGGAGTCACTGAAGCTTTCTTT. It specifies CASSFRGVTEAFF.

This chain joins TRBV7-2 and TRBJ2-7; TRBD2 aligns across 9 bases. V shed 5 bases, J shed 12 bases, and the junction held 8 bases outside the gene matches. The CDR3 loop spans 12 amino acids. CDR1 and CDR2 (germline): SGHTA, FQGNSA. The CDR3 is CASSHPSGTRYF. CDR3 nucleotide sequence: TGTGCCAGCAGCCACCCTAGCGGGACGCGGTACTTC.

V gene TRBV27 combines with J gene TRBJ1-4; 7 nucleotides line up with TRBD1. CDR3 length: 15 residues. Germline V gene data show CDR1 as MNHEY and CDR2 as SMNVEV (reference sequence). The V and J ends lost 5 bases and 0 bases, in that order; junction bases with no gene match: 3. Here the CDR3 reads CASSPQGATNEKLFF. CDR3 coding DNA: TGTGCCAGCAGTCCCCAGGGGGCAACTAATGAAAAACTGTTTTTT.